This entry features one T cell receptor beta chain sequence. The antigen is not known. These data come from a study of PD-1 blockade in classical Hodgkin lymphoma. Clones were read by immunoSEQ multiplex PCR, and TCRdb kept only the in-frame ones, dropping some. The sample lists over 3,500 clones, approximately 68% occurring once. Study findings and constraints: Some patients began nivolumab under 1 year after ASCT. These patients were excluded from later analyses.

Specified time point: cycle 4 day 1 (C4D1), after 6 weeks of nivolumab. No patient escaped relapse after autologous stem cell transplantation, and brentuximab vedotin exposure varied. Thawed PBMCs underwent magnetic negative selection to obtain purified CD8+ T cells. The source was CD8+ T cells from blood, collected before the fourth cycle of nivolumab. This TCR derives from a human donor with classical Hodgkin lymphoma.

The CDR3 region is CASSSRGRDVVSYNEQFF. CDR3 bases: TGTGCCAGCAGCTCGAGGGGCAGGGACGTGGTCTCCTACAATGAGCAGTTCTTC. The V gene is TRBV13, the J gene TRBJ2-1; D may be TRBD1 or TRBD2 (5 bases each). V lost 4 bases, J lost 0 bases, and 19 bases lay in between. CDR3 length: 18 residues. Germline V lookup: CDR1 PRHDT, CDR2 FYEKMQ (reference sequence).